This TCR beta chain came from a study of blood T cell repertoires in COVID-19 (dated by TCRdb to 2020 to 2021). Background for the entire study: Samples from collaborators originated in the United States, Italy and Spain and spanned both the acute and convalescent phases of COVID-19. The prospective study material was composed of cDNA or gDNA derived from T cells, B-cell-depleted T cells, or PBMCs. Sample metadata almost always included a de-identified subject ID, COVID-19 status, age in years and sex. Samples came from the ongoing ImmuneRACE study (first 160 participants) plus 1,254 subjects from 6 global collaborators. Where HLA class I and class II types were available, the types were taken from metadata supplied by the sample provider, not from assay-based typing. The repertoires were released in a freely available public database intended as a resource for research on the immune response to SARS-CoV-2. Subjects who had been exposed to COVID-19, were actively infected with it, or had recovered from it provided the deeply sampled blood TCRbeta repertoires that made up the dataset. General conclusions and limits of the study: Clinical and demographic metadata were provided uncurated, with the amount varying by source and participant.

The germline V end is reduced by 9 bases and the J end by 2 bases; junction bases left unmatched: 19. The germline V gene (reference sequence) specifies SEHNR as CDR1 and FQNEAQ as CDR2. Its CDR3 holds 17 amino acids, cysteine through phenylalanine. CDR3 DNA is the only sequence kept; it has 51 bases, read in frame from the first base. TCRbeta CDR3 regions were amplified from genomic DNA using the immunoSEQ Assay, a bias-controlled multiplex PCR. Concerning the study's data processing: The number of nucleated cells in each sample was estimated from the amplification of reference gene primers within the assay. To quantify the absolute abundance of each unique TCRbeta CDR3 rearrangement, sequence reads were collapsed and filtered. For each sample, productive Simpson clonality was calculated by taking the square root of Simpson's diversity index across productive rearrangements. Entries here come from immuneACCESS through TCRdb and include only in-frame sequences with V and J called. Some clones fail to appear in such tables; in the studies checked, an unresolved V gene covers under half of the shortfall, and the cause of the remainder is unknown. Clone size and V and J calls were adopted from that table, with D and trimming inferred from the DNA. The sample includes a few hundred thousand clones, with approximately 90% observed a single time. About 6.8% of the sample lies in the top ten.

One collaborating source in Seattle enrolled patients during active infection and followed them longitudinally through the course of disease. The collaborating institutions used their own protocols to collect whole blood in K2EDTA tubes. For TCRbeta analysis, collaborator samples were shipped as frozen whole blood, as isolated PBMCs, or as DNA extracted from either sample type. With respect to this clone: Its antigen target is currently unknown. Qualities for individual bases were not recorded, and no much larger clone is one base off.

This clonotype was sampled from a woman in her 30s with COVID-19, enrolled during active disease. The chain is encoded by TRBV7-9 joined to TRBJ2-7; 7 junctional bases match TRBD1. The material sequenced was peripheral blood. The CDR3 protein: CASTPGTALFPAYEQYF. Here is the DNA: TGTGCCAGTACCCCCGGGACAGCATTATTTCCTGCCTACGAGCAGTACTTC.